A selection of T cell receptor beta chains follows, all from one sample in a study of OX40 agonist ivuxolimab in advanced cancers. Profiled with immunoSEQ multiplex PCR; TCRdb holds only in-frame clones, not every one. The table records 9,500 to 12,000 clones, 70% to 90% of them present only once. The starting material was CD4+ or CD8+ T cells sorted from blood, obtained in a trial of the OX40 agonist ivuxolimab. These receptors all stem from an adult with an advanced solid tumor such as melanoma, head and neck, liver or kidney cancer. The CDR3 runs from the conserved cysteine through the conserved F or W. Each record gives: V gene, J gene, CDR3 length, clone size, D gene, CDR3 DNA, CDR3 protein. D genes are given only for firm matches. Clone size, where shown, is once, few, many, or a class for clones that have expanded.

>TRBV27|TRBJ1-2|15|-|-
TGTGCCAGCAGTTTAGCTGGACGGACCCGAGATGGCTACACCTTC
CASSLAGRTRDGYTF
>TRBV7-6|TRBJ1-4|13|once|-
TGTGCGACTGCGCAACAGAATAATGAAAAACTGTTTTTT
CATAQQNNEKLFF
>TRBV25-1|TRBJ2-7|14|-|TRBD1
TGTGCCAGCAGTACAGGGGGCATTGACTACGAGCAGTACTTC
CASSTGGIDYEQYF
>TRBV2|TRBJ2-3|17|-|-
TGTGCCAGCAGTGTTAGTTGGCAGACTACCGCCACAGATACGCAGTATTTT
CASSVSWQTTATDTQYF
>TRBV5-4|TRBJ2-5|13|-|-
TGTGCCAGCAGCCCGCATAATACGGAGACCCAGTACTTC
CASSPHNTETQYF
>TRBV9|TRBJ2-1|16|-|TRBD2
TGTGCCAGCAGCCTACTCGCTAGCGGGGCCGGTTATGAGCAGTTCTTC
CASSLLASGAGYEQFF
>TRBV28|TRBJ1-2|13|-|-
TGTGCCAGCAGTTTGGAAGTGAACTATGGCTACACCTTC
CASSLEVNYGYTF
>TRBV10-3|TRBJ2-5|16|-|-
TGTGCCATCAGTGAGTCGGGAGCTTCTGGCATGGAGACCCAGTACTTC
CAISESGASGMETQYF
>TRBV11-2|TRBJ2-2|18|once|TRBD2
TGTGCCAGCAGCAAAAGTCTAGCGGGAGGTAGTTTCACCGGGGAGCTGTTTTTT
CASSKSLAGGSFTGELFF
>TRBV4-3|TRBJ2-7|15|-|-
TGCGCCAGCAGCCAAGATCCCCAAGCAGACTACGAGCAGTACTTC
CASSQDPQADYEQYF
>TRBV10-1|TRBJ2-3|17|-|TRBD2
TGCGCCAGCAGTGAGTCCTCTGGGGGGGAAAGCACAGATACGCAGTATTTT
CASSESSGGESTDTQYF
>TRBV12-2|TRBJ2-7|15|-|-
TGTGCAAGTCGCCCTATGTCGCACCGGACCTGCGAGCAGTACTTC
CASRPMSHRTCEQYF
>TRBV27|TRBJ1-6|16|few|TRBD1
TGTGCCAGCAGTCCAATCGACAGGGTCTATAATTCACCCCTCCACTTT
CASSPIDRVYNSPLHF
>TRBV7-6|TRBJ2-3|15|-|-
TGTGCCAGCAGCCCCCTCTCGGGGGACACAGATACGCAGTATTTT
CASSPLSGDTDTQYF
>TRBV7-2|TRBJ2-3|15|-|-
TGTGCCAGCAGCTTAAGTGGGGGGGCGAGGGATACGCAGTATTTT
CASSLSGGARDTQYF
>TRBV19|TRBJ2-1|14|-|TRBD2
TGTGCCAGTAGTATTCAGCGGGAGACCAATGAGCAGTTCTTC
CASSIQRETNEQFF
>TRBV10-2|TRBJ1-3|14|once|-
TGCGCCAGCAGTGAGTCCGGGTCCGGAAACACCATATATTTT
CASSESGSGNTIYF
>TRBV9|TRBJ2-1|14|medium-sized|-
TGTGCCAGCAGCGCTCAGGATGGCGTCAATGAGCAGTTCTTC
CASSAQDGVNEQFF
>TRBV5-5|TRBJ2-1|15|-|-
TGTGCCAGCAGCGATAGCGGAAACTCCTACAATGAGCAGTTCTTC
CASSDSGNSYNEQFF
>TRBV9|TRBJ1-6|14|once|-
TGTGCCAGCAGCGTTGGGACGAGCGGCTCACCCCTCCACTTT
CASSVGTSGSPLHF
>TRBV14|TRBJ1-1|15|-|-
TGTGCCAGCAGCCACCCGGACAGCCTGAACACTGAAGCTTTCTTT
CASSHPDSLNTEAFF
>TRBV10-3|TRBJ1-1|18|-|TRBD1
TGTGCCATCAGTGAGTCAGGGACAGGGGAGGTTGGGGACACTGAAGCTTTCTTT
CAISESGTGEVGDTEAFF
>TRBV27|TRBJ2-7|16|-|TRBD2
TGTGCCAGCAGTCCGAGCCCCGGGACTAGGGCCTACGAGCAGTACTTC
CASSPSPGTRAYEQYF
>TRBV9|TRBJ2-3|15|-|-
TGTGCCAGCAGCGTAGGAATGGTGAGCCGGGATACGCAGTATTTT
CASSVGMVSRDTQYF